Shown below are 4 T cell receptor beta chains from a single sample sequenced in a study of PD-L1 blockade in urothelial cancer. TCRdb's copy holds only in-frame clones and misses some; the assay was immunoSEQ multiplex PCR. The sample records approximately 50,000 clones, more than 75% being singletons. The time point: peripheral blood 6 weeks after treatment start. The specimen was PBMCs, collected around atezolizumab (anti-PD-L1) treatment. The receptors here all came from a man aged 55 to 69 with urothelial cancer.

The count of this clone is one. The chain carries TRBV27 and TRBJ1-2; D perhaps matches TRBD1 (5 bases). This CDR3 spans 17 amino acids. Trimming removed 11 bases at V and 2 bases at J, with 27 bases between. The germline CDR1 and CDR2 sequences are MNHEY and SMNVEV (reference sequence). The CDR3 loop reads CAGERWGDKWNNYGYTF. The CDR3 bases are TGTGCCGGCGAAAGATGGGGGGATAAGTGGAACAACTATGGCTACACCTTC.

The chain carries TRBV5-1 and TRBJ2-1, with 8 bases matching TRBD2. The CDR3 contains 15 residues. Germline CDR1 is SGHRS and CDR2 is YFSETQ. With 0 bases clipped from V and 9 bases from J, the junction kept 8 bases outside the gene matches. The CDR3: CASSLGGLASVEQFF. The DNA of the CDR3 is TGCGCCAGCAGCTTGGGTGGACTAGCTTCCGTTGAGCAGTTCTTC.

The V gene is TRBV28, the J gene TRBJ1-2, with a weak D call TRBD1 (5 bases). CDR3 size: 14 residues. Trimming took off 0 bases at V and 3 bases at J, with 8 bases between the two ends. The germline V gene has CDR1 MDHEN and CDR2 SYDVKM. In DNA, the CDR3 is TGTGCCAGCAGTTTATGGGGCAGGGACTATGGCTACACCTTC. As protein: CASSLWGRDYGYTF.

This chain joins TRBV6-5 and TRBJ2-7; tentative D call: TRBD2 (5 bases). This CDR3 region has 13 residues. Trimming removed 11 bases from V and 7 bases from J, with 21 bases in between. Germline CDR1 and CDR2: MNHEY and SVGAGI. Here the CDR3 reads CAVGKAGTEEQYF. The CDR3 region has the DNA TGTGCCGTCGGGAAGGCAGGTACGGAGGAGCAGTACTTC.